This T cell receptor beta chain was identified in a study of spatial heterogeneity in lung cancer. Overall study context: Alpha-chain sequences were consistently detected in smaller numbers than beta-chain sequences. Study-wide results and caveats: Blood showed ubiquitous tumor TCRs more often at resection than at routine follow-up.

Time point: sample taken at primary tumor resection. TCRs were sequenced from unsorted whole RNA of tumor, nontumor lung or PBMC. A total of over 70 untreated early-stage non-small cell lung cancer patients served as donors. Germline lookup yields CDR1 SGHDT and CDR2 YYEEEE. V was cut by 1 base and J by 0 bases, with 10 bases left in between. The CDR3 sequence is 15 residues long. This clonotype has only a few counts. Its antigen is still unknown. One entry per CDR3 protein results from TCRdb running MiXCR on the 5' RACE reads. The profile shows about 50,000 distinct CDR3 sequences, 7.5% to 8% of them singletons.

The sequence derives from a female donor with early-stage non-small cell lung cancer. Here the sequenced sample was PBMCs, taken at surgery. This chain joins TRBV5-6 and TRBJ2-5; unclear D gene. The CDR3 sequence: CASSLRQPYQETQYF. The CDR3 region has the DNA TGTGCCAGCAGCTTGCGGCAGCCGTACCAAGAGACCCAGTACTTC.